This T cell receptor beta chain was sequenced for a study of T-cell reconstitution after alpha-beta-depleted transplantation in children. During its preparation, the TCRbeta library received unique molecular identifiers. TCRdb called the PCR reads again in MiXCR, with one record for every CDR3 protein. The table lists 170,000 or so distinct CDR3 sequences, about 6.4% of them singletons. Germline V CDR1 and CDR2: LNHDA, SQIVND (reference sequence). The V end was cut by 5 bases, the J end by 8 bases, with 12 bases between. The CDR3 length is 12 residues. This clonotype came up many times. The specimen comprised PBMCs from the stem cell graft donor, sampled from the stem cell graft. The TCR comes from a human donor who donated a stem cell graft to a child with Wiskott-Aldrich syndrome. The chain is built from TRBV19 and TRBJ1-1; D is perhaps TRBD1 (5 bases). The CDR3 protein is CASSQGTVEAFF. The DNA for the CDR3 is TGTGCCAGTAGTCAAGGGACCGTGGAAGCTTTCTTT.